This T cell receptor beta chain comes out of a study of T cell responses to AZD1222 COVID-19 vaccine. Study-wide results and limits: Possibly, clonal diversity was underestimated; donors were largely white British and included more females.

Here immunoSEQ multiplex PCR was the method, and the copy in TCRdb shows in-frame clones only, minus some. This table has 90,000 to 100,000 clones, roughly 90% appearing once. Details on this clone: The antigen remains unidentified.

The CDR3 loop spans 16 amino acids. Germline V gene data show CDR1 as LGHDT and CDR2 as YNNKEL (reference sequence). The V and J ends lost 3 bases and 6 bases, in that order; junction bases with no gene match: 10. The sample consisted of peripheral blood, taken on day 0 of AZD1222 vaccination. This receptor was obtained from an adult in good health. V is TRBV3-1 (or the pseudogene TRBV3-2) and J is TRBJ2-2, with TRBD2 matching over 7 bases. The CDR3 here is CASSHAGTGGPGELFF. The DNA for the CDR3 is TGTGCCAGCAGCCATGCCGGGACGGGAGGTCCCGGGGAGCTGTTTTTT.